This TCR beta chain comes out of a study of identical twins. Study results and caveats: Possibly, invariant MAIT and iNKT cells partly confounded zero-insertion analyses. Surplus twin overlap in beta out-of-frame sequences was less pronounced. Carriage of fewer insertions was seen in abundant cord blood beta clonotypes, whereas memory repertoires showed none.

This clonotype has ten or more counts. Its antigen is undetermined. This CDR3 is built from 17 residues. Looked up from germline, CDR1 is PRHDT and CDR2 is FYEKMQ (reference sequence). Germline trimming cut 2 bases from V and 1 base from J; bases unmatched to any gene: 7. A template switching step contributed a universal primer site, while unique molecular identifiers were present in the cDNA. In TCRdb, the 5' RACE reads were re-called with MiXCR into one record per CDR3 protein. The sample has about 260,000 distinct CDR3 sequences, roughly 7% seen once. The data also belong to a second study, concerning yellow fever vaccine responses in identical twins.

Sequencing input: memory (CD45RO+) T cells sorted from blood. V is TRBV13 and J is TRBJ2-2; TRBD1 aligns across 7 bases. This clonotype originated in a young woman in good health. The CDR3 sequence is CASSLYPTGRNTGELFF. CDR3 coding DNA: TGTGCCAGCAGCTTATACCCGACAGGGAGGAACACCGGGGAGCTGTTTTTT.